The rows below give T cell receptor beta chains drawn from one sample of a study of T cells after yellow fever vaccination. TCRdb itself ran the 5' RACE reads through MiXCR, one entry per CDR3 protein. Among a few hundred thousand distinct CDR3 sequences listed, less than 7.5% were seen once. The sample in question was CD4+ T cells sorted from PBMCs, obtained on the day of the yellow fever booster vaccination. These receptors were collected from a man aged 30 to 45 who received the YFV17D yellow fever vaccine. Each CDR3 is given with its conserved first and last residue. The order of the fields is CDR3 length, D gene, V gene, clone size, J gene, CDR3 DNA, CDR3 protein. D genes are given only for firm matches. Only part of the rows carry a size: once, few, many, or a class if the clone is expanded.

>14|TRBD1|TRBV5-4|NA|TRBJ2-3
TGTGCCAGCAGCTACAACAGGGGTGCAGATACGCAGTATTTT
CASSYNRGADTQYF
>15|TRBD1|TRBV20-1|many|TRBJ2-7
TGCAGTGCTCATATCCGGGACAGGGGGATCAACGAGCAGTACTTC
CSAHIRDRGINEQYF
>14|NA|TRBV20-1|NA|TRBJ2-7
TGCAGTGCTAGCGGACAAGGGGGTTCCTACGAGCAGTACTTC
CSASGQGGSYEQYF
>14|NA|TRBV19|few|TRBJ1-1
TGTGCCAGTAGTAGGGGGGGAAGTCTCACTGAAGCTTTCTTT
CASSRGGSLTEAFF
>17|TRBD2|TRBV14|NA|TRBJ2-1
TGTGCCAGCAGCCAAGTAGCGGGAGCCCCCTCCTACAATGAGCAGTTCTTC
CASSQVAGAPSYNEQFF
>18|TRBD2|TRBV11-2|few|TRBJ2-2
TGTGCCACGGGGGCTCGGGGACTAGCGGGAGGTTACACCGGGGAGCTGTTTTTT
CATGARGLAGGYTGELFF
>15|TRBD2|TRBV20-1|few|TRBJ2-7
TGCAGTGCTAGACCCAGGGCTAGCGGACGATACGAGCAGTACTTC
CSARPRASGRYEQYF
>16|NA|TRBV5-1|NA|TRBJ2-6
TGCGCCAGCAGCTTGAGGCAACTCTCTGGGGCCAACGTCCTGACTTTC
CASSLRQLSGANVLTF
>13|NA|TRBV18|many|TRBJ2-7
TGTGCCAGCTCACCCCTTGCGGATTACGAGCAGTACTTC
CASSPLADYEQYF
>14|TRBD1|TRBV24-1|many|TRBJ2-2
TGTGCCACCAAGGGGACAGGGAACACCGGGGAGCTGTTTTTT
CATKGTGNTGELFF
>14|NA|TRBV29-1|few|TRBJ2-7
TGCAGCGTTGGGCGCAACGGGGTCTCCTACGAGCAGTACTTC
CSVGRNGVSYEQYF
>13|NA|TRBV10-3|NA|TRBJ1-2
TGTGCCATCAGTGACCACCCTAACTATGGCTACACCTTC
CAISDHPNYGYTF
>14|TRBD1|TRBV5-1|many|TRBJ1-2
TGCGCCAGCAGTTTTCTCGACAGGGGTTATGGCTACACCTTC
CASSFLDRGYGYTF
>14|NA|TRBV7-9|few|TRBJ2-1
TGTGCCAGCAGCTTAAGCCCTTCCTACAATGAGCAGTTCTTC
CASSLSPSYNEQFF
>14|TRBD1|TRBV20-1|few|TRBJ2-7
TGCAGTGCTAGAGTCTGGGACAGGGACTACGAGCAGTACTTC
CSARVWDRDYEQYF
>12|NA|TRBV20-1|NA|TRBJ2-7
TGCAGTGCTAGAGTGGGGGGGGGCAAGCAGTACTTC
CSARVGGGKQYF
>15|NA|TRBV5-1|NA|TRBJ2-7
TGCGCCAGCAGCTTGGGGCGTCCAGGGTCCTCCGAGCAGTACTTC
CASSLGRPGSSEQYF
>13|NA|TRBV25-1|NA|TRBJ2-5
TGTGCCAGCAGTGACTCCCCCAGAGAGACCCAGTACTTC
CASSDSPRETQYF
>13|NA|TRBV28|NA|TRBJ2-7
TGTGCCAGTTGGACAGACCACTCCTACGAGCAGTACTTC
CASWTDHSYEQYF
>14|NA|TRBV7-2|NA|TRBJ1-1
TGTGCCAGCAGCCCTCTTTATGGGAACACTGAAGCTTTCTTT
CASSPLYGNTEAFF